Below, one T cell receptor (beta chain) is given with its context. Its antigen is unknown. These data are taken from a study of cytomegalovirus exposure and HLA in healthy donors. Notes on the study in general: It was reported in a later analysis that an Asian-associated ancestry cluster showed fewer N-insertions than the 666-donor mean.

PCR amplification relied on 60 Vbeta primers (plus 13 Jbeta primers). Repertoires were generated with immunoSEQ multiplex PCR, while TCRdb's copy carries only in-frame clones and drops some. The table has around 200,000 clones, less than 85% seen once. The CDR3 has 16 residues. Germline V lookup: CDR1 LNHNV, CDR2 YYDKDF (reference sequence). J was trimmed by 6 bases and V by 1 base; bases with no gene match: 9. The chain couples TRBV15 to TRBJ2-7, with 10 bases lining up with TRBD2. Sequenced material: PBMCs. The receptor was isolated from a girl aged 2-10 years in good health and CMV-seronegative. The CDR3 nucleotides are TGTGCCACCAGCAGAGCAACAACCGGGACTAGCGCCGAGCAGTACTTC. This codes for CATSRATTGTSAEQYF. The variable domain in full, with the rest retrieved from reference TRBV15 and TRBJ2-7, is DAMVIQNPRYQVTQFGKPVTLSCSQTLNHNVMYWYQQKSSQAPKLLFHYYDKDFNNEADTPDNFQSRRPNTSFCFLDIRSPGLGDTAMYLCATSRATTGTSAEQYFGPGTRLTVT.